Listed below are T cell receptor beta chains from one sample, sequenced in a study of blood T cells in healthy people across ages. Each CDR3 protein is one row after TCRdb ran MiXCR on the 5' RACE reads. This table has about 1.8 million distinct CDR3 sequences, roughly 49% appearing once. The sample consisted of blood. These receptors all stem from a woman aged 40 to 50 in good health. Each CDR3 is given with its conserved first and last residue. A D gene is named only where the DNA matches it firmly. The size entry is marked missing in some rows and otherwise reads once, few, many or a size class.

j_gene	d_gene	v_gene	abundance	CDR3nt	CDR3aa
TRBJ2-5	NA	TRBV20-1	NA	TGCAGTGCTACTACATTTCAACTCCAAGAGACCCAGTACTTC	CSATTFQLQETQYF
TRBJ2-1	TRBD2	TRBV24-1	NA	TGTGCCACCAGTGAGGCCGGGGGGGGCGCAAATGAGCAGTTCTTC	CATSEAGGGANEQFF
TRBJ2-4	NA	TRBV12-3/TRBV12-4	NA	TGTGCCAGCAGTGGGACGGAGGGGATTCAGTACTTC	CASSGTEGIQYF
TRBJ2-1	TRBD2	TRBV28	NA	TGTGCCAGCAGACCGACTAGCGGGCCCTACAATGAGCAGTTCTTC	CASRPTSGPYNEQFF
TRBJ1-4	NA	TRBV7-9	NA	TGTGCCAGCAGAACGGGGGGGGACAATGAAAAACTGTTTTTT	CASRTGGDNEKLFF
TRBJ1-6	TRBD1	TRBV12-3/TRBV12-4	NA	TGTGCCAGCACCAGAGAGACAGGGCAGCGCTCACCCCTCCACTTT	CASTRETGQRSPLHF
TRBJ2-1	NA	TRBV7-6	NA	TGTGCCAGCAGTTCCGGGACCCCGCCCGTTGAGCAGTTCTTC	CASSSGTPPVEQFF
TRBJ2-3	NA	TRBV20-1	NA	TGCAGTGCTTCAACTAGTGGTCCAGATACGCAGTATTTT	CSASTSGPDTQYF
TRBJ2-4	NA	TRBV7-2	NA	TGTGCCAGCAGCTTAATGGTAAACATTCAGTACTTC	CASSLMVNIQYF
TRBJ2-1	NA	TRBV5-1	few	TGCGCCAGCTGGTTGTCAGGGTCCTACAATGAGCAGTTCTTC	CASWLSGSYNEQFF
TRBJ2-1	NA	TRBV3-1	NA	TGTGCCAGCAGCCAAGGAAGCAGCGGCGCGAGGTTCTTC	CASSQGSSGARFF
TRBJ2-5	TRBD1	TRBV29-1	NA	TGCAGCCTCCACGACAGGGTTAAGACCCAGTACTTC	CSLHDRVKTQYF
TRBJ2-1	TRBD1	TRBV6-5	NA	TGTGCCACCTCGGGACAGGCTAATGAGCAGTTCTTC	CATSGQANEQFF
TRBJ2-5	TRBD1	TRBV12-3/TRBV12-4	many	TGTGCCAGCAGTTCGACAGGGGGTATAGGGGAGCAGTACTTC	CASSSTGGIGEQYF
TRBJ2-3	NA	TRBV6-1	once	TGTGCCAGCAGTGCGGTACGGCCTTACACAGATACGCAGTATTTT	CASSAVRPYTDTQYF
TRBJ1-1	NA	TRBV12-3/TRBV12-4	NA	TGTGCCAGCAGTTTGGGGGGGGCGGGGGACACTGAAGCTTTCTTT	CASSLGGAGDTEAFF
TRBJ2-1	TRBD2	TRBV12-3/TRBV12-4	NA	TGTGCCAGCAATTTCGGACTAGCGGGGTCTAATGAGCAGTTCTTC	CASNFGLAGSNEQFF
TRBJ2-3	NA	TRBV5-5	NA	TGTGCCAGCAGCTTCCCCTCTAGCACAGATACGCAGTATTTT	CASSFPSSTDTQYF
TRBJ2-7	NA	TRBV7-2	NA	TGTGCCAGCAGCTCCAATTTGAGGGGCGGTTTGGGCGAGCAGTACTTC	CASSSNLRGGLGEQYF
TRBJ2-1	NA	TRBV24-1	few	TGTGCCACCAGTGACCAAGGGGTGAAACACGGAAATGAGCAGTTCTTC	CATSDQGVKHGNEQFF
TRBJ1-1	NA	TRBV4-3	NA	TGCGCCAGCAGCCGATTGGGGAACACTGAAGCTTTCTTT	CASSRLGNTEAFF
TRBJ2-3	NA	TRBV18	NA	TGTGCCAGCTCACCACCGGGACACGGCACCACAGATACGCAGTATTTT	CASSPPGHGTTDTQYF
TRBJ2-3	TRBD1	TRBV28	NA	TGTGCCAGCAGTTCTACCCCCGGCAGACAGGGGCAGTATTTT	CASSSTPGRQGQYF
TRBJ2-3	TRBD1	TRBV28	NA	TGTGCCAGCAGTAAATCCTGGGACAGGAGATACACAGATACGCAGTATTTT	CASSKSWDRRYTDTQYF
TRBJ2-6	NA	TRBV5-1	once	TGCGCCAGCAGCTTGGTCCAGGCCTCTGGGACCAACGTCCTGACTTTC	CASSLVQASGTNVLTF
TRBJ2-7	TRBD1	TRBV18	once	TGTGCCAGCTCACAACCTCCGGGACAGGGGGATTCCTACGAGCAGTACTTC	CASSQPPGQGDSYEQYF
TRBJ2-2	NA	TRBV28	NA	TGTGCCAGCAGGTCTCCCGGGGAGCTGTTTTTT	CASRSPGELFF
TRBJ2-3	TRBD2	TRBV5-5	NA	TGTGCCAGCAGCGCGGGACTAGCTTCGGCAGATACGCAGTATTTT	CASSAGLASADTQYF
TRBJ2-7	TRBD1	TRBV5-4	NA	TGTGCCAGCAGCAACCCGGGGACAGCCAAATACGAGCAGTACTTC	CASSNPGTAKYEQYF
TRBJ2-7	NA	TRBV13	few	TGTGCCAGCAGTTACTCTAGGGGGGGATACGAGCAGTACTTC	CASSYSRGGYEQYF
TRBJ2-5	NA	TRBV6-2/TRBV6-3	NA	TGTGCCAGCAGTTACGGTTTAACACGGGGGTCGGAGACCCAGTACTTC	CASSYGLTRGSETQYF
TRBJ2-3	NA	TRBV20-1	few	TGCAGTGCTGGGACGAGAACAGATACGCAGTATTTT	CSAGTRTDTQYF
TRBJ2-5	NA	TRBV9	once	TGTGCCAGCAGCGTAGGGGGGGGACAGACCGAGACCCAGTACTTC	CASSVGGGQTETQYF
TRBJ2-5	TRBD2	TRBV5-1	NA	TGCGCCAGCAGTTTTAGCGGGGTGGTGGAAGAGACCCAGTACTTC	CASSFSGVVEETQYF
TRBJ1-1	NA	TRBV24-1	NA	TGTGCCACCAGTGGGGGCCCGAACACTGGAGCTTTCTTT	CATSGGPNTGAFF
TRBJ1-1	NA	TRBV6-4	NA	TGTGCCAGCAGGACACAGGAGACTAACACTGAAGCTTTCTTT	CASRTQETNTEAFF
TRBJ2-7	NA	TRBV7-9	NA	TGTGCCAGCAGCTTTAATACAGGGTCTGAGCAGTACTTC	CASSFNTGSEQYF
TRBJ1-4	NA	TRBV28	NA	TGTGCCAGCCTGGGACCCAATGAAAAACTGTTTTTT	CASLGPNEKLFF
TRBJ2-3	NA	TRBV11-1	NA	TGTGCCAGCAGCAACCTAGTAGGTACGCAGTATTTT	CASSNLVGTQYF
TRBJ1-1	TRBD1	TRBV5-1	NA	TGCGCCAGCAGCATAGCCGGGACAGGGACTGAAGCTTTCTTT	CASSIAGTGTEAFF
TRBJ2-6	NA	TRBV4-1	few	TGCGCCAGCAGCCAAGGTACCGGGGCCGGCGGAGGGGCCAACGTCCTGACTTTC	CASSQGTGAGGGANVLTF
TRBJ2-6	NA	TRBV3-1	few	TGTGCCAGCAGCCTCCGAAATCAGCTCTCTGGGGCCAACGTCCTGACTTTC	CASSLRNQLSGANVLTF
TRBJ2-1	NA	TRBV2	NA	TGTGCCAGCAGTGAAGCAGGGGAGCAGTTCTTC	CASSEAGEQFF
TRBJ2-7	TRBD2	TRBV7-2	few	TGTGCCAGCAGCCCCCTGGCTAGCGGGGGGAGATACGAGCAGTACTTC	CASSPLASGGRYEQYF
TRBJ1-6	NA	TRBV6-6	NA	TGTGCCAGCAGCAGGGACCTACAGAATTCACCCCTCCACTTT	CASSRDLQNSPLHF
TRBJ2-3	TRBD2	TRBV6-2/TRBV6-3	once	TGTGCCAGCAGCCGTGGGACTAGCGTGAGAGATACGCAGTATTTT	CASSRGTSVRDTQYF
TRBJ1-4	TRBD1	TRBV12-3/TRBV12-4	NA	TGTGCCAGCAGTAGGACCCCAGGGGGGTGGACTAATGAAAAACTGTTTTTT	CASSRTPGGWTNEKLFF
TRBJ2-6	NA	TRBV27	NA	TGTGCCAGCAGTCCACTTCAGGGGTCTGGGGCCAACGTCCTGACTTTC	CASSPLQGSGANVLTF
TRBJ1-4	TRBD1	TRBV4-1	NA	TGCGCCAGCAGCCAAGCTGGGACAGTCAGAACTAATGAAAAACTGTTTTTT	CASSQAGTVRTNEKLFF
TRBJ2-1	NA	TRBV14	NA	TGTGCCAGCAGCCCCCTACCCGGGGGTCACAATGAGCAGTTCTTC	CASSPLPGGHNEQFF
TRBJ2-7	TRBD2	TRBV24-1	NA	TGTGCCACCAGTTCTCTCAGCGGGGGTAACTACGAGCAGTACTTC	CATSSLSGGNYEQYF
TRBJ1-5	NA	TRBV20-1	NA	TGCAGTACCCTGACAGTAATCGGCAATCAGCCCCAGCATTTT	CSTLTVIGNQPQHF
TRBJ1-6	TRBD1	TRBV3-1	few	TGTGCCAGCAGCCAAGAGCCCAGAGGGGGCGGAGGGTATTCACCCCTCCACTTT	CASSQEPRGGGGYSPLHF